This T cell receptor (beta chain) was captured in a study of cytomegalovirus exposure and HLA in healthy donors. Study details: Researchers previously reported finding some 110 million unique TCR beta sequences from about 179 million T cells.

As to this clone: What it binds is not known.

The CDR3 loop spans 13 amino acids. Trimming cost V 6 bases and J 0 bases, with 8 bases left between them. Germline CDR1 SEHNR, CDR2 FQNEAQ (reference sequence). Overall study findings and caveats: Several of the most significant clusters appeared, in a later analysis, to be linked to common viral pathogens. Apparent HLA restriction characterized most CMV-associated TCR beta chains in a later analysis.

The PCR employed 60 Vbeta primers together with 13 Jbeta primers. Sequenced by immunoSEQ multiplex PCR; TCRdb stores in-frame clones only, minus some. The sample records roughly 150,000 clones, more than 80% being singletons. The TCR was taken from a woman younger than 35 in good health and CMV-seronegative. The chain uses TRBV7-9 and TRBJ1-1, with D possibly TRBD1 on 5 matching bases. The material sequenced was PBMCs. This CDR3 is CASRKTVNTEAFF. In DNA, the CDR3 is TGTGCCAGCAGGAAGACAGTGAACACTGAAGCTTTCTTT.